A selection of T cell receptor beta chains follows, all from one sample in a study of cytomegalovirus exposure and HLA in healthy donors. Clones were read by immunoSEQ multiplex PCR, and TCRdb kept only the in-frame ones, dropping some. The sample has 85,000 to 130,000 clones, 75% seen once. The material sequenced was PBMCs. The source is a male donor in good health and CMV-seropositive. CDR3s leave out the opening cysteine and the closing phenylalanine or tryptophan.

V	J	CDR3
TRBV28	TRBJ1-1	ATKGGALNTEAF
TRBV4-2	TRBJ1-4	ASSQSTGGTRPNEKLF
TRBV7-2	TRBJ1-1	ASSSTGAGTEAF
TRBV4-1	TRBJ2-3	ASSQAGFLDTQY
TRBV7-9	TRBJ2-3	ASSLRGAGDTQY
TRBV2	TRBJ1-5	ASSAGQGNQPQH
TRBV27	TRBJ2-1	ASSPLGLEVEQF
TRBV9	TRBJ2-3	ASSVGGSLSASDTQY
TRBV5-8	TRBJ1-5	ASSLGQIYQPQH
TRBV25-1	TRBJ2-2	ASSIAGSYPGELF
TRBV19	TRBJ2-3	ASNRDSTDTQY
TRBV4-1	TRBJ2-7	ASSHSGNSYEQY
TRBV10-3	TRBJ1-6	AISDGGPDSPLH
TRBV4-1	TRBJ2-1	ASSQDRTNEQF
TRBV4-3	TRBJ2-7	ASSQAGQGPYEQY
TRBV28	TRBJ2-2	ASSLWDSGNTGELF
TRBV4-3	TRBJ1-6	ASSQDSQGLGSPLH
TRBV6-5	TRBJ1-1	AIFRGTEAF
TRBV2	TRBJ2-5	ARDISGTQY
TRBV14	TRBJ2-5	ASSHGVQTQY
TRBV20-1	TRBJ2-1	SARSNEQF
TRBV2	TRBJ1-5	ASSGGQDNQPQH
TRBV25-1	TRBJ2-1	ASSDQGGEQF
TRBV15	TRBJ2-3	ATSRVRSVGDTQY
TRBV28	TRBJ2-7	ASSLGRDEQY
TRBV5-1	TRBJ1-1	ASSLGARLNTEAF
TRBV7-7	TRBJ2-3	ASSPNQADTQY